This entry is about one TCR beta chain. TCRdb's table, derived via immunoSEQ multiplex PCR, lists solely in-frame clones and lacks some. Found here are 150,000 to 190,000 clones, 76% of them singletons; the top ten hold 3.7%. The source of the sample is a study of blood T cell repertoires in COVID-19. Study-level background: Acute and convalescent COVID-19 specimens originated in the United States, Italy and Spain. T cells, B-cell-depleted T cells, or PBMCs supplied cDNA or gDNA.

The CDR3 has 15 residues. Trimming at V came to 5 bases and at J to 4 bases, leaving 5 bases not matched to a gene. Germline V lookup: CDR1 SGHTA, CDR2 FQGTGA. V usage is TRBV7-3 and J usage is TRBJ2-3; 11 bases fit TRBD1. Sequenced input: peripheral blood. The TCR comes from a woman of 80 years or more with acute or convalescent COVID-19. In nucleotides, the CDR3 is TGTGCCAGCAGCCTAAGGACAGGGGGCCCAGATACGCAGTATTTT. This sequence encodes CASSLRTGGPDTQYF.